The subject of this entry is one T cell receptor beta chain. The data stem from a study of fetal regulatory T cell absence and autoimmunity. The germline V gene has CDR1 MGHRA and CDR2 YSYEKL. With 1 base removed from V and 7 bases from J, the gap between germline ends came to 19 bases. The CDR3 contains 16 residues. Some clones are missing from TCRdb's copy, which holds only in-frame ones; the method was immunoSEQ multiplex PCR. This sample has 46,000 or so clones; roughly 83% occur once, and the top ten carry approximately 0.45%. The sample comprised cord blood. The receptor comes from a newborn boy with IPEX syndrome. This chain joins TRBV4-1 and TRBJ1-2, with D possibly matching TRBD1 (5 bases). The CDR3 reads CASSQVGRGEKSGYTF. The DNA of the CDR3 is TGCGCCAGCAGCCAAGTCGGGAGGGGCGAGAAGAGTGGCTACACCTTC.